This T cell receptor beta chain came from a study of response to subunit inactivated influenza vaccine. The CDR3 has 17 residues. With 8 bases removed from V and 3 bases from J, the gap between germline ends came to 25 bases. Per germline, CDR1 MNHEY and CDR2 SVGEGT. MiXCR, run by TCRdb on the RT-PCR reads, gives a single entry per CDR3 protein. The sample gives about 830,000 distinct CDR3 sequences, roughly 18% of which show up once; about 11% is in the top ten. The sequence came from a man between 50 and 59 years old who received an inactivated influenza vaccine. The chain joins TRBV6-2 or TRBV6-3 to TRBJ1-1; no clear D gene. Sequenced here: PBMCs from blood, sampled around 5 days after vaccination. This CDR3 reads CASERGSRWRRDTEAFF. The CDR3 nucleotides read TGTGCCAGCGAAAGAGGAAGTCGTTGGAGGAGAGACACTGAAGCTTTCTTT.